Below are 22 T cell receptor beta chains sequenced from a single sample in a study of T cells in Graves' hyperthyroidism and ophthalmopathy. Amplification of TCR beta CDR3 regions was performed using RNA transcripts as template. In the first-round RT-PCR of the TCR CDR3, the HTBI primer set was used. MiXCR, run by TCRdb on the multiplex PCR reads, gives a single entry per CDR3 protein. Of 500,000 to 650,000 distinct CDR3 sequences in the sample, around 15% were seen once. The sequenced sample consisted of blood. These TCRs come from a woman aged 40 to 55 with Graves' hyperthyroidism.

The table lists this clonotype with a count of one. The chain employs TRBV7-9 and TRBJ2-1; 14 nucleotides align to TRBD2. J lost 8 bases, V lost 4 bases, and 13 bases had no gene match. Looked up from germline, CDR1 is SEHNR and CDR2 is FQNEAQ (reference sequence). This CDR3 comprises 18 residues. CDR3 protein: CASSSNRLAGGRRDEQFF. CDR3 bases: TGTGCCAGCAGCTCAAACCGACTAGCGGGAGGGAGACGAGATGAGCAGTTCTTC.

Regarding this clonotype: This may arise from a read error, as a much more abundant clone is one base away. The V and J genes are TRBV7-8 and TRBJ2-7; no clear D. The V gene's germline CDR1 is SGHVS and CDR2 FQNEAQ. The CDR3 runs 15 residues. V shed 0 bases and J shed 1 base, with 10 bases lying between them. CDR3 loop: CASSLAPGGSYEQYF. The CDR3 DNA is TGTGCCAGCAGCTTAGCGCCGGGCGGATCCTACGAGCAGTACTTC.

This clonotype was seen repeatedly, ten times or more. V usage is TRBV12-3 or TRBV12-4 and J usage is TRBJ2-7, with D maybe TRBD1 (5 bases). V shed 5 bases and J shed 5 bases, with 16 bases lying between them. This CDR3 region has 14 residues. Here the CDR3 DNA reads TGTGCCAGCAGTCCCCATAGGACATCCAACGAGCAGTACTTC. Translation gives CASSPHRTSNEQYF.

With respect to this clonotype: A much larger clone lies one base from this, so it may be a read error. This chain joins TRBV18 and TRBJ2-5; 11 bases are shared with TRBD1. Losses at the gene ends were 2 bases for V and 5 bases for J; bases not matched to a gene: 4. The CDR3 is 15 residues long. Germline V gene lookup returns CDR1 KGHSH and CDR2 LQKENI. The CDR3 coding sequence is TGTGCCAGCTCACCAGGACAGGGGGCGTGGGAGACCCAGTACTTC. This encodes CASSPGQGAWETQYF.

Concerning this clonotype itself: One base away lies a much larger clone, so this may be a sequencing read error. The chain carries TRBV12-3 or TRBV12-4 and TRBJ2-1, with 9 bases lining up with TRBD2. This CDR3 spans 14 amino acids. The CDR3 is CASTLTSGYNEQIF. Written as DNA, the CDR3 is TGTGCCAGCACCCTTACTAGCGGGTACAATGAGCAGATCTTC.

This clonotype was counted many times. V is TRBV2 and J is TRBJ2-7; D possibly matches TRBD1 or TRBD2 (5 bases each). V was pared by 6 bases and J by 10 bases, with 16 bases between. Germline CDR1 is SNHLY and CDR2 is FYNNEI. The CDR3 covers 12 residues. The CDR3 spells CASRNRDPLQYF. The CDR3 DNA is TGTGCCAGCAGAAACCGGGACCCTCTTCAGTACTTC.

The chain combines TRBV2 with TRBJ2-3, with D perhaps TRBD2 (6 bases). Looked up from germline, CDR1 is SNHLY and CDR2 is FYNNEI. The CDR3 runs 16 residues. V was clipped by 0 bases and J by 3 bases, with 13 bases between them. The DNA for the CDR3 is TGTGCCAGCAGTGAAGCCGGGGGAGTCAGTACAGATACGCAGTATTTT. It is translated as CASSEAGGVSTDTQYF.

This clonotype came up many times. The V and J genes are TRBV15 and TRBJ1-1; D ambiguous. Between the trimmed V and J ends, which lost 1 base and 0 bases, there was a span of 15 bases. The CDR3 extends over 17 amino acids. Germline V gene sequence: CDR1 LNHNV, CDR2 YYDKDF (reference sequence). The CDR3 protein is CATSRAPPQRMNTEAFF. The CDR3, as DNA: TGTGCCACCAGCAGAGCCCCCCCACAGCGCATGAACACTGAAGCTTTCTTT.

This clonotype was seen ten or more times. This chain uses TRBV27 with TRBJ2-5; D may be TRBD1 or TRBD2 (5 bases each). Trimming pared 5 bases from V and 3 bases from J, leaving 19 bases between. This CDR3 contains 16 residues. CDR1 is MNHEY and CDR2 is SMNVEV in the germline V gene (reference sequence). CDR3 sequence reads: CASSPGTVPTKETQYF. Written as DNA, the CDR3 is TGTGCCAGCAGTCCCGGGACGGTTCCTACGAAAGAGACCCAGTACTTC.

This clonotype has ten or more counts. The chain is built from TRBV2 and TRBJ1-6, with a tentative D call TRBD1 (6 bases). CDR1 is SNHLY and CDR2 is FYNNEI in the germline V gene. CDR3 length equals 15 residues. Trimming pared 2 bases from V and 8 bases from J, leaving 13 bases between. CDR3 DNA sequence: TGTGCCAGCAGTGAATTGGTCAGGGGAGATTCACCCCTCCACTTT. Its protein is CASSELVRGDSPLHF.

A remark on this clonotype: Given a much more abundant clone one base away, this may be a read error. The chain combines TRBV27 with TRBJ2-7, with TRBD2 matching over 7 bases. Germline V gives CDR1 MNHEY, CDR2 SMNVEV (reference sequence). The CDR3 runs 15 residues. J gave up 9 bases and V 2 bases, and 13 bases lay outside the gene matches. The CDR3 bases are TGTGCCAGCAGTTTAGCGGGAGATAGGGTGCGTGGGCAGTACTTC. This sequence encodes CASSLAGDRVRGQYF.

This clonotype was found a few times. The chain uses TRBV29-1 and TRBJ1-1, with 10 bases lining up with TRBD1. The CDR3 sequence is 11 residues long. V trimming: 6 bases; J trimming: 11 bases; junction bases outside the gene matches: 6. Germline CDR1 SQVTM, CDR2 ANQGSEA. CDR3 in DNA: TGCAGCGTCGGACAGGGGGAGGGGGCTTTCTTT. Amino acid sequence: CSVGQGEGAFF.

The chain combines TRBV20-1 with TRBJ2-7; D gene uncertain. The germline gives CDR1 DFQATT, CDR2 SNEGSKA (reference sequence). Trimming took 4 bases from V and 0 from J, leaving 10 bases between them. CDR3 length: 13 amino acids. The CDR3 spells CSAKPGASYEQYF. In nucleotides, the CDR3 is TGCAGTGCTAAACCGGGCGCCTCCTACGAGCAGTACTTC.

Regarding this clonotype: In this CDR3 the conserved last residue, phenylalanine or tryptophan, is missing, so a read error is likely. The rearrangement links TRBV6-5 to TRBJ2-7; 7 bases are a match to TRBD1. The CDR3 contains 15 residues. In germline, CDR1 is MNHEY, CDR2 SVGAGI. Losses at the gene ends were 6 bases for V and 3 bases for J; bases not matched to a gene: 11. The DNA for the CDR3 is TGTGCCAGCAGCTTCTCCGGGACAGACTACTACGAGCAGTACTCC. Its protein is CASSFSGTDYYEQYS.

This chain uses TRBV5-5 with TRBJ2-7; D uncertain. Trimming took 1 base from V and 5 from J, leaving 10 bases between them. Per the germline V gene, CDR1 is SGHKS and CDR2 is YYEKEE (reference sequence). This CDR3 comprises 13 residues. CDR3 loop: CASSLTSTHEQYF. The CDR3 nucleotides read TGTGCCAGCAGCTTGACTTCTACCCACGAGCAGTACTTC.

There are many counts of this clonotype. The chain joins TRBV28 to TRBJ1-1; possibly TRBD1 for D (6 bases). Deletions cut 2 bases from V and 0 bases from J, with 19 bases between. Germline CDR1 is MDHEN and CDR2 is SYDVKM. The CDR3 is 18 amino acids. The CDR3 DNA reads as TGTGCCAGCAGTTTACGGTTCAGGGGTCCACCATTGAACACTGAAGCTTTCTTT. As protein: CASSLRFRGPPLNTEAFF.

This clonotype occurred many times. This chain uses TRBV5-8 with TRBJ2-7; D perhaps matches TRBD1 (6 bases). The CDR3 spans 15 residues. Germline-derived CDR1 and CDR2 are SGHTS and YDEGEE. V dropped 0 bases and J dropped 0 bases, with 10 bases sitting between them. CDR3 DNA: TGTGCCAGCAGCTTGGAACTGGGACACTCCTACGAGCAGTACTTC. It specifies CASSLELGHSYEQYF.

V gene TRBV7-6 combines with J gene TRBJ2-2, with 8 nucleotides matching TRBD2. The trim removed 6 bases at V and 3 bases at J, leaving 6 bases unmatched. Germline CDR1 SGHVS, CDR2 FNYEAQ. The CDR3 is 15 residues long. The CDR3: CASRGGLDDTGELFF. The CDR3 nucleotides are TGTGCCAGCAGGGGGGGACTAGACGACACCGGGGAGCTGTTTTTT.

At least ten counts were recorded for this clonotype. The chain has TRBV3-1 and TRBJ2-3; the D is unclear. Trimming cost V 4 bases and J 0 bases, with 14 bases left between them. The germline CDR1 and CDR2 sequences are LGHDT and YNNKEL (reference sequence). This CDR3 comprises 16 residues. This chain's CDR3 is CASSRGTWHSTDTQYF. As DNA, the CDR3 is TGTGCCAGCAGCCGGGGTACGTGGCACAGCACAGATACGCAGTATTTT.

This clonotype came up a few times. CDR3 bases: TGCGCCAGCAGCCCGGACCCCGAGGGGCTCTATGGCTACACCTTC. Protein sequence: CASSPDPEGLYGYTF. This rearrangement joins TRBV5-1 to TRBJ1-2; D might be TRBD1 (5 bases). The V and J ends lost 4 bases and 4 bases respectively, with 17 bases between them. Germline V gene sequence: CDR1 SGHRS, CDR2 YFSETQ. This CDR3 contains 15 residues.

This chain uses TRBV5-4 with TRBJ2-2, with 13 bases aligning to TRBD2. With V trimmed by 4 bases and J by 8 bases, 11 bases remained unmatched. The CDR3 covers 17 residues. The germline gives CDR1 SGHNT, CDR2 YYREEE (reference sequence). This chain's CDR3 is CASSPLGTSGAGGELFF. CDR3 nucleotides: TGTGCCAGCAGCCCCCTCGGGACTAGCGGGGCAGGGGGGGAGCTGTTTTTT.

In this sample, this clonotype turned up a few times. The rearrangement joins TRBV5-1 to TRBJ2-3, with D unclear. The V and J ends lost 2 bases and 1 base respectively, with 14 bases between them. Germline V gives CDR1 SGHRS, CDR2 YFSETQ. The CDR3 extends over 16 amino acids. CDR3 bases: TGCGCCAGCAGCTTCGATGGGATGTCCGGCACAGATACGCAGTATTTT. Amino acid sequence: CASSFDGMSGTDTQYF.